The entry that follows covers one T cell receptor beta chain sequence. Its antigen is currently unknown. This entry belongs to a study of OX40 agonist ivuxolimab in advanced cancers. Study background: Every patient in dose escalation had hepatocellular carcinoma, melanoma, renal cell or head and neck cancer. Among those enrolled, mean age was about 60 years (range roughly 20 to 80) and about 79% were male.

The assay was immunoSEQ multiplex PCR, and TCRdb's table has in-frame clones only and misses some. The sample lists some 33,000 clones; roughly 74% were seen once. Germline V lookup: CDR1 SGHAT, CDR2 FQNNGV. The CDR3 is made up of 15 amino acids. J was trimmed by 8 bases and V by 6 bases; bases with no gene match: 12. Study-wide points: With doses of 0.1 to 3.0 mg/kg, CD4+ and CD8+ blood T cells had undergone clonal expansion by week 6.

The sample consisted of CD4+ or CD8+ T cells sorted from blood, taken in a trial of the OX40 agonist ivuxolimab. This clonotype was sampled from an adult with an advanced solid tumor such as melanoma, head and neck, liver or kidney cancer. This rearrangement joins TRBV11-2 to TRBJ1-1, with 10 bases identical to TRBD1. The chain's CDR3 is CASSRFGTGEAEAFF. CDR3 bases: TGTGCCAGCAGTCGTTTCGGGACAGGGGAGGCAGAAGCTTTCTTT.